The rows below give T cell receptor beta chains drawn from one sample of a study of blood T cell repertoires in COVID-19. Sequencing was performed with immunoSEQ multiplex PCR; in TCRdb, only in-frame clones are kept and a portion is missing. This table holds 400,000 or so clones, more than 75% found once. The sample taken for sequencing was peripheral blood. These receptor sequences come from a human donor in a cohort sampled during active COVID-19. Each CDR3 is given with its conserved first and last residue. Fields, in order: D gene, clone size, V gene, J gene, CDR3 protein, CDR3 DNA. A D gene is named only where the DNA matches it firmly. Rows may omit the clone size; those that give it use once, few, many or a size class.

TRBD2,-,TRBV18,TRBJ2-2,CASSPRREATGELFF,TGTGCCAGCTCACCACGGCGGGAGGCGACCGGGGAGCTGTTTTTT
-,-,TRBV9,TRBJ2-7,CASSNGIRGEQYF,TGTGCCAGCAGCAACGGGATTCGGGGAGAGCAGTACTTC
-,-,TRBV7-8,TRBJ1-1,CASSALLDALNTEAFF,TGTGCCAGCAGTGCACTCCTAGACGCGCTGAACACTGAAGCTTTCTTT
-,-,TRBV11-2,TRBJ2-1,CASSSHPQAMDEQFF,TGTGCCAGCAGCTCCCACCCCCAAGCGATGGATGAGCAGTTCTTC
-,-,TRBV9,TRBJ1-6,CASSVVDAVGAPLHF,TGTGCCAGCAGCGTAGTTGACGCGGTAGGGGCACCCCTCCACTTT
TRBD2,-,TRBV3-1/TRBV3-2,TRBJ2-7,CASSSQASGYEQYF,TGTGCCAGCAGCTCTCAGGCTAGCGGCTACGAGCAGTACTTC
-,-,TRBV3-1/TRBV3-2,TRBJ1-2,CASSQDLSANYGYTF,TGTGCCAGCAGCCAAGATCTCTCGGCTAACTATGGCTACACCTTC
-,-,TRBV7-2,TRBJ2-7,CASSPSRGSYEQYF,TGTGCCAGCAGCCCTAGTCGGGGGTCCTACGAGCAGTACTTC
-,once,TRBV5-1,TRBJ2-7,CASRPTGSSYEQYF,TGCGCCAGCAGACCTACAGGGAGCTCCTACGAGCAGTACTTC
TRBD2,once,TRBV2,TRBJ2-7,CASSGLAGTYEQYF,TGTGCCAGCAGTGGACTAGCGGGAACCTACGAGCAGTACTTC
-,-,TRBV11-2,TRBJ1-1,CASSQGRNAEAFF,TGTGCCAGCAGTCAGGGTAGGAACGCTGAAGCTTTCTTT
-,-,TRBV27,TRBJ1-4,CASSLARGGEKLFF,TGTGCCAGCAGTTTGGCCAGAGGTGGTGAAAAACTGTTTTTT
-,-,TRBV2,TRBJ1-2,CASSGQGIYGYTF,TGTGCCAGCAGTGGGCAGGGTATCTATGGCTACACCTTC
TRBD2,-,TRBV5-1,TRBJ2-1,CASSSTSQYNEQFF,TGCGCCAGCAGCTCGACTAGCCAATACAATGAGCAGTTCTTC
-,-,TRBV2,TRBJ2-7,CASSGARATYEQYF,TGTGCCAGCAGTGGCGCCAGGGCCACCTACGAGCAGTACTTC
-,-,TRBV28,TRBJ1-6,CASSLGGSSYNSPLHF,TGTGCCAGCAGTTTGGGGGGGAGCTCCTATAATTCACCCCTCCACTTT
TRBD1,-,TRBV19,TRBJ1-1,CASSLRGRTEAFF,TGTGCCAGTAGCCTCAGGGGGCGTACTGAAGCTTTCTTT
-,-,TRBV29-1,TRBJ1-1,CSVGGGTEAFF,TGCAGCGTTGGGGGGGGCACTGAAGCTTTCTTT
-,-,TRBV10-2,TRBJ2-1,CASSESPVTVAYNEQFF,TGCGCCAGCAGTGAGTCCCCGGTCACTGTTGCCTACAATGAGCAGTTCTTC
TRBD2,-,TRBV5-8,TRBJ2-5,CASSLQTSAVKWTQYF,TGTGCCAGCAGTCTACAAACTAGCGCCGTCAAGTGGACCCAGTACTTC
-,-,TRBV4-2,TRBJ2-1,CASSQDGDNEQFF,TGTGCCAGCAGCCAAGACGGGGACAATGAGCAGTTCTTC
TRBD1,-,TRBV2,TRBJ1-2,CASNLGQVYGYTF,TGTGCCAGCAACTTAGGACAGGTTTATGGCTACACCTTC
-,-,TRBV2,TRBJ1-2,CASSQSPRQPTSTYGYTF,TGTGCCAGCAGTCAAAGTCCTCGACAGCCCACCTCAACCTATGGCTACACCTTC
-,once,TRBV10-2,TRBJ2-7,CASSELGGYEQYF,TGCGCCAGCAGTGAGTTAGGGGGCTACGAGCAGTACTTC
-,-,TRBV5-1,TRBJ2-2,CASSLVQGGTGELFF,TGCGCCAGCAGCTTGGTGCAGGGCGGCACCGGGGAGCTGTTTTTT
-,-,TRBV27,TRBJ1-2,CASSRAPAYGYTF,TGTGCCAGCAGCAGGGCCCCAGCCTATGGCTACACCTTC